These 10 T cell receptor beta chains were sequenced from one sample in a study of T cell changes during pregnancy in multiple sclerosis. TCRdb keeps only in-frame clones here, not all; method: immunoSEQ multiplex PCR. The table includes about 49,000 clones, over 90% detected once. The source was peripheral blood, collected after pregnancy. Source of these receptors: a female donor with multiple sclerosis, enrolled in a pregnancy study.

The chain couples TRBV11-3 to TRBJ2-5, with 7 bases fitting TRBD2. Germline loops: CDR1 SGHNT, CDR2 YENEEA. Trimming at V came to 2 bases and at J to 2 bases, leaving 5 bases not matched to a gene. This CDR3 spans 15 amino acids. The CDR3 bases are TGTGCCAGCAGCTTATCTTGGGGGGGGCAAGAGACCCAGTACTTC. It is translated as CASSLSWGGQETQYF.

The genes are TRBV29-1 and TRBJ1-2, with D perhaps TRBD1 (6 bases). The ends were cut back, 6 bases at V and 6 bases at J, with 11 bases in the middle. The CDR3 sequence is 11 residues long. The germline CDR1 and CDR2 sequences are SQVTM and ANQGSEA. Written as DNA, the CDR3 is TGCAGCGTCATACAGGGCGATGGCTACACCTTC. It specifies CSVIQGDGYTF.

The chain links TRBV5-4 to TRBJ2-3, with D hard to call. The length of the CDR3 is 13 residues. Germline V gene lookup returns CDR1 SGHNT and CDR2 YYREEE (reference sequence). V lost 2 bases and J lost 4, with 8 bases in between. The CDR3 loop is CASSFPLADTQYF. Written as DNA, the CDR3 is TGTGCCAGCAGCTTCCCTCTCGCAGATACGCAGTATTTT.

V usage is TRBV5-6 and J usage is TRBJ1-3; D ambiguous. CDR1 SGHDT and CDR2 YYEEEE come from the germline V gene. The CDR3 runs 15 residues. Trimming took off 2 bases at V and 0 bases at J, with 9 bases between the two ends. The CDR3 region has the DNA TGTGCCAGCAGCTTCCAACTCTTCTCTGGAAACACCATATATTTT. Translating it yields CASSFQLFSGNTIYF.

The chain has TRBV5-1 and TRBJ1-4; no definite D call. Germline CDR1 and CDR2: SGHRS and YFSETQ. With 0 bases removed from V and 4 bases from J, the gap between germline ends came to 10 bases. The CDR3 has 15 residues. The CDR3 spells CASSLEGSGNEKLFF. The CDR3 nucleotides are TGCGCCAGCAGCTTGGAAGGGAGCGGTAATGAAAAACTGTTTTTT.

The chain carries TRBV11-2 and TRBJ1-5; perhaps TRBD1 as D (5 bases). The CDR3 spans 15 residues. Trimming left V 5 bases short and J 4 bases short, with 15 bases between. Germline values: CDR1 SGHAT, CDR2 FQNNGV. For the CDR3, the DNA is TGTGCCAGCAGCCCTGGGGGGAGGCGGAATCAGCCCCAGCATTTT. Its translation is CASSPGGRRNQPQHF. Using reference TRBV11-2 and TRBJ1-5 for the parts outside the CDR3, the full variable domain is EAGVAQSPRYKIIEKRQSVAFWCNPISGHATLYWYQQILGQGPKLLIQFQNNGVVDDSQLPKDRFSAERLKGVDSTLKIQPAKLEDSAVYLCASSPGGRRNQPQHFGDGTRLSIL.

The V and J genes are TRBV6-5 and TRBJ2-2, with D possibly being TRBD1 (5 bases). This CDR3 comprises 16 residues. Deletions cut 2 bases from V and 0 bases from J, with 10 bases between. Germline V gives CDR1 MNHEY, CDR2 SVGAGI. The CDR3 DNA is TGTGCCAGCAGTTACGTGGCAGGGTCGAACACCGGGGAGCTGTTTTTT. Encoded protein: CASSYVAGSNTGELFF.

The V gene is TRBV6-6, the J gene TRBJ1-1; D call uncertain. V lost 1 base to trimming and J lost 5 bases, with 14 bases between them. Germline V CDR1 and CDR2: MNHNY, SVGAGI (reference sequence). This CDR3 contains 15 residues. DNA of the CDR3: TGTGCCAGCAGTTACTTTGGCAGGATTGGAACTGAAGCTTTCTTT. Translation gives CASSYFGRIGTEAFF.

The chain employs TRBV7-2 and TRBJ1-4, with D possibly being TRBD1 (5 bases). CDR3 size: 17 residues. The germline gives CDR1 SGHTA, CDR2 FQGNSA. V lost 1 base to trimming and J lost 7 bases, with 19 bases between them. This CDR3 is CASSLGPSLGRGEKLFF. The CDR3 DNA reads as TGTGCCAGCAGCTTAGGGCCCTCCCTTGGAAGGGGTGAAAAACTGTTTTTT.

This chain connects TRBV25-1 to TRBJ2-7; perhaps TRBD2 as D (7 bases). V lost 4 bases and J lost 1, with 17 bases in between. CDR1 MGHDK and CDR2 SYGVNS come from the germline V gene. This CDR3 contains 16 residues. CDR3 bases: TGTGCCAGCAGTGCCGGAGGGGGGGACTCTTCCTACGAGCAGTACTTC. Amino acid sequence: CASSAGGGDSSYEQYF.